The 17 T cell receptor beta chains below all came from one sample that was sequenced in a study of shared clonotypes between healthy human individuals. Repertoires were generated with immunoSEQ multiplex PCR, while TCRdb's copy carries only in-frame clones and drops some. The sample contains about 2.3 million clones, 92% of which appear only once. The sample comprised naive CD4+ T cells from PBMCs. Subset given: CD45RA+ positively selected. The receptors here all came from a man aged 18 to 29 in good health. Some clones in this sample may be carry-over from other donors' samples.

V usage is TRBV30 and J usage is TRBJ2-3; D call uncertain. CDR1 and CDR2 from the germline V gene are GTSNPN and SVGIG (reference sequence). CDR3 length equals 11 residues. The ends were cut back, 0 bases at V and 7 bases at J, with 5 bases in the middle. CDR3 amino acids: CAWSVPHTQYF. The CDR3 region has the DNA TGTGCCTGGAGTGTGCCTCATACGCAGTATTTT.

This rearrangement joins TRBV7-9 to TRBJ1-4, with D maybe TRBD1 (6 bases). The germline gives CDR1 SEHNR, CDR2 FQNEAQ (reference sequence). V lost 4 bases and J 10 bases, leaving 19 bases between the germline ends. The CDR3 sequence is 15 residues long. The CDR3 loop is CASSSPRGPYGKLFF. The CDR3, as DNA: TGTGCCAGCAGCTCCCCCAGGGGACCCTACGGAAAACTGTTTTTT.

This sequence joins TRBV18 and TRBJ2-7; unclear D gene. The CDR3 is 14 residues long. The germline V and J ends were trimmed by 3 bases and 4 bases, with 13 bases remaining between them. Germline CDR1 reads KGHSH; CDR2 reads LQKENI. The CDR3 DNA sequence: TGTGCCAGCTCACCCCCGGCGGCAAGGTACGAGCAGTACTTC. Translation gives CASSPPAARYEQYF.

The chain is built from TRBV28 and TRBJ1-1, with 7 positions matching TRBD1. V lost 2 bases to trimming and J lost 6 bases; unmatched junction nucleotides: 12. This CDR3 has 16 residues. Germline V gives CDR1 MDHEN, CDR2 SYDVKM. CDR3 amino acids: CASSLIAGTEPPEAFF. CDR3 bases: TGTGCCAGCAGTTTAATAGCCGGGACAGAACCCCCTGAAGCTTTCTTT.

This chain connects TRBV5-1 to TRBJ2-7; weak D call: TRBD2 (6 bases). Germline lookup yields CDR1 SGHRS and CDR2 YFSETQ. V lost 2 bases, J lost 5 bases, and 14 bases lay in between. The CDR3 extends over 14 amino acids. The CDR3, as DNA: TGCGCCAGCAGCTTCGTAACTAGCAAAGACGAGCAGTACTTC. This gives the protein CASSFVTSKDEQYF.

The chain links TRBV6-1 to TRBJ1-5; D is possibly TRBD1 (6 bases). With 0 bases removed from V and 6 bases from J, the gap between germline ends came to 6 bases. Germline V lookup: CDR1 MNHNS, CDR2 SASEGT. This CDR3 region has 13 residues. As DNA, the CDR3 is TGTGCCAGCAGTGAAGCGGGGGCTCAGCCCCAGCATTTT. Translating it yields CASSEAGAQPQHF.

The V gene is TRBV6-1, the J gene TRBJ2-5, with TRBD2 matching over 7 bases. The CDR3 has 15 residues. CDR1 is MNHNS and CDR2 is SASEGT in the germline V gene. Trimming removed 2 bases from V and 3 bases from J; junction bases left unmatched: 6. CDR3 coding DNA: TGTGCCAGCAGTGAACTAGCGGTAACGAAAGAGACCCAGTACTTC. Translation: CASSELAVTKETQYF.

The chain couples TRBV9 to TRBJ2-2; TRBD2 matches at 12 bases. CDR1 is SGDLS, CDR2 YYNGEE, per germline. The CDR3 consists of 17 residues. Trimming removed 1 base from V and 6 bases from J; junction bases left unmatched: 7. The CDR3 region is CASSVRLAGVRPGELFF. DNA for the CDR3: TGTGCCAGCAGCGTACGACTAGCGGGAGTCAGGCCCGGGGAGCTGTTTTTT. The full variable domain, with the rest looked up from reference TRBV9 and TRBJ2-2, is DSGVTQTPKHLITATGQRVTLRCSPRSGDLSVYWYQQSLDQGLQFLIQYYNGEERAKGNILERFSAQQFPDLHSELNLSSLELGDSALYFCASSVRLAGVRPGELFFGEGSRLTVL.

V usage is TRBV18 and J usage is TRBJ2-5, with 7 bases identical to TRBD2. V was clipped by 4 bases and J by 4 bases; unmatched bases: 3. The CDR3 sequence is 13 residues long. Germline V gives CDR1 KGHSH, CDR2 LQKENI. Here the CDR3 DNA reads TGTGCCAGCTCACGGACTAGAGGAGAGACCCAGTACTTC. Translated, it gives CASSRTRGETQYF.

The chain uses TRBV27 and TRBJ2-7, with D perhaps TRBD2 (7 bases). The V gene's germline CDR1 is MNHEY and CDR2 SMNVEV (reference sequence). V was pared by 5 bases and J by 4 bases, with 24 bases between. The CDR3 runs 17 residues. This chain's CDR3 is CASSPFRGGGSLYEQYF. The CDR3 DNA reads TGTGCCAGCAGTCCCTTTAGGGGGGGAGGGAGTCTATACGAGCAGTACTTC.

This chain joins TRBV28 and TRBJ2-1, with 9 bases identical to TRBD2. The germline CDR1 and CDR2 sequences are MDHEN and SYDVKM. CDR3 length equals 16 residues. V dropped 3 bases and J dropped 4; count of bases not matched to a gene: 7. The CDR3 reads CASSFRGLAGYNEQFF. The CDR3 DNA is TGTGCCAGCAGTTTCCGCGGGCTAGCGGGGTACAATGAGCAGTTCTTC. Filled out from reference TRBV28 and TRBJ2-1, the complete variable domain reads DVKVTQSSRYLVKRTGEKVFLECVQDMDHENMFWYRQDPGLGLRLIYFSYDVKMKEKGDIPEGYSVSREKKERFSLILESASTNQTSMYLCASSFRGLAGYNEQFFGPGTRLTVL.

The chain uses TRBV10-3 and TRBJ1-5; no firm D call. Germline lookup yields CDR1 ENHRY and CDR2 SYGVKD. V lost 8 bases and J 3 bases, leaving 8 bases between the germline ends. The CDR3 is 12 residues long. The CDR3 protein is CAIGGINQPQHF. CDR3 sequence (DNA): TGTGCCATCGGAGGGATCAATCAGCCCCAGCATTTT.

The chain joins TRBV15 to TRBJ2-1; 9 bases agree with TRBD1. CDR3 length: 16 amino acids. V trimming: 0 bases; J trimming: 14 bases; junction bases outside the gene matches: 14. CDR1 and CDR2 (germline): LNHNV, YYDKDF (reference sequence). The CDR3 region has the DNA TGTGCCACCAGCAGAGATCCCGGGACAGGGATTCCCCCAGAGTTCTTC. Protein sequence: CATSRDPGTGIPPEFF.

The rearrangement links TRBV27 to TRBJ2-1, with TRBD2 as a possible D gene (7 bases). There are 16 residues in the CDR3. Trimming stripped 5 bases from V and 6 bases from J, with 20 bases between. Germline V gene data show CDR1 as MNHEY and CDR2 as SMNVEV (reference sequence). This chain's CDR3 is CASSPTGAGAANEQFF. In DNA, the CDR3 is TGTGCCAGCAGTCCTACGGGGGCGGGAGCGGCCAATGAGCAGTTCTTC.

The CDR3 nucleotides read TGTGCCAGCAGCTTAGTAGGGACTAGCGTCAACACCGGGGAGCTGTTTTTT. It encodes CASSLVGTSVNTGELFF. The V gene is TRBV11-2, the J gene TRBJ2-2; 10 bases match TRBD2. Germline V CDR1 and CDR2: SGHAT, FQNNGV. With 1 base clipped from V and 2 bases from J, the junction kept 4 bases outside the gene matches. The CDR3 totals 17 residues.

The rearrangement uses TRBV28 and TRBJ2-2; 13 positions match TRBD2. With 5 bases clipped from V and 1 base from J, the junction kept 7 bases outside the gene matches. CDR3 length equals 18 residues. The germline CDR1 and CDR2 sequences are MDHEN and SYDVKM. CDR3 residues: CASSPTTSGRKNTGELFF. CDR3 in DNA: TGTGCCAGCAGTCCTACGACTAGCGGGAGGAAGAACACCGGGGAGCTGTTTTTT.

This clone was detected once. This chain's CDR3 is CASSLEDRAVNEQFF. CDR3 DNA sequence: TGCGCCAGCAGCTTGGAGGACAGGGCCGTAAATGAGCAGTTCTTC. The chain carries TRBV5-1 and TRBJ2-1, with 8 positions matching TRBD1. V lost 0 bases to trimming and J lost 7 bases; unmatched junction nucleotides: 6. The CDR3 covers 15 residues. Per the germline V gene, CDR1 is SGHRS and CDR2 is YFSETQ.